This T cell receptor (beta chain) was documented in a study of response to subunit inactivated influenza vaccine. Whole-study findings and limits: With each seasonal influenza vaccination, the authors suggested, few new T cells are recruited.

TCRdb re-called the RT-PCR reads with MiXCR, one entry per CDR3 protein. The data hold under 750,000 distinct CDR3 sequences, with around 11% observed a single time. In this sample, this clonotype turned up a few times. Antigen unknown. Germline V gives CDR1 MNHEY, CDR2 SVGEGT. CDR3 length equals 15 residues. V gave up 5 bases and J gave up 4 bases, with 14 bases separating them. Sequencing used PBMCs from blood, obtained on the day of vaccination. The sequence was collected from a man aged 50 to 59 who received an inactivated influenza vaccine. The rearrangement uses TRBV6-2 or TRBV6-3 and TRBJ2-2, with D perhaps matching TRBD1 (5 bases). CDR3 region: CASSTVQAATGELFF. In DNA form, the CDR3 reads TGTGCCAGCAGTACTGTACAGGCAGCCACCGGGGAGCTGTTTTTT.